This T cell receptor beta chain was observed in a study of control samples from healthy donors and cancer patients. The CDR3 loop spans 14 amino acids. Trimming shortened V by 3 bases and J by 7 bases, and 12 bases separated the two germline ends. Germline CDR1 LGHDT, CDR2 YNNKEL (reference sequence). Sequenced by immunoSEQ multiplex PCR; TCRdb stores in-frame clones only, minus some. The table includes over 85,000 clones, around nine tenths detected once. The chain has TRBV3-1 (or the pseudogene TRBV3-2) and TRBJ2-2, with D uncertain. The specimen was PBMCs. This TCR came from a woman between 50 and 59 years old with colorectal cancer. The DNA of the CDR3 is TGTGCCAGCAGCCAGGCAGAGGCGTACGGGGAGCTGTTTTTT. It yields the protein CASSQAEAYGELFF.